The clone carrying this T cell receptor (beta chain) appeared a few times. The entry originates in a study of blood T cell repertoires in COVID-19. Across the study: Sites across the United States, Italy and Spain contributed samples from acute and convalescent COVID-19.

The CDR3 extends over 15 amino acids. Germline CDR1 and CDR2: SGHDT and YYEEEE. The ends were cut back, 4 bases at V and 0 bases at J, with 13 bases in the middle. Methods used by the authors: Amplification of reference gene primers provided the estimated nucleated cell counts. This table comes from immunoSEQ multiplex PCR, and its TCRdb copy is limited to in-frame clones, with some not included. The DNA was the basis for D and trimming; V, J and clone size are from that table. In the table there are approximately 90,000 clones, approximately 79% of which are singletons. The clonotype originates from a man in his sixties or seventies with acute or convalescent COVID-19. This chain joins TRBV5-6 and TRBJ1-1, with a tentative D call TRBD1 (5 bases). Input material: peripheral blood. The CDR3 DNA is TGTGCCAGCAGCGGGGCAGGGCACATGAACACTGAAGCTTTCTTT. Translation gives CASSGAGHMNTEAFF.